The T cell receptor beta chain under discussion was sequenced for a study of blood T cell repertoires in COVID-19. Study-level information: Nucleic acid was either cDNA or gDNA, and it came from T cells, B-cell-depleted T cells, or PBMCs.

Here immunoSEQ multiplex PCR was the method, and the copy in TCRdb shows in-frame clones only, minus some. The sample records some 120,000 clones, 70% to 90% being singletons. V lost 5 bases, J lost 6 bases, and 16 bases lay in between. CDR1 LGHNA and CDR2 YSLEER come from the germline V gene. This CDR3 comprises 15 residues. The sample taken for sequencing was peripheral blood. The sequence was obtained from a man younger than 40 with acute or convalescent COVID-19. The chain recombines TRBV4-3 with TRBJ2-2, with D unresolved. Here the CDR3 reads CASSSSSRSSGELFF. The CDR3 region has the DNA TGCGCCAGCAGCTCCTCGTCCAGGTCGTCCGGGGAGCTGTTTTTT.